Included here is one TCR beta chain sequence, with context. V was clipped by 4 bases and J by 1 base; unmatched bases: 3. The CDR3 extends over 14 amino acids. Germline V lookup: CDR1 MGHRA, CDR2 YSYEKL. This entry is derived from a study of blood T cell repertoires in COVID-19. Using immunoSEQ multiplex PCR, the repertoire was profiled, and TCRdb retains in-frame clones only, with some absent. The sample has under 250,000 clones; 70% to 80% are singletons. The source material was peripheral blood. The receptor was derived from a woman between 35 and 50 years old with COVID-19, enrolled during active disease. The V call is TRBV4-1, the J call TRBJ1-1; 7 nucleotides line up with TRBD1. For the CDR3, the DNA is TGCGCCAGCAGCCCCGACAGGGCGAACACTGAAGCTTTCTTT. It yields the protein CASSPDRANTEAFF.